This is a list of T cell receptor beta chains from one sample in a study of T cell responses to AZD1222 COVID-19 vaccine. The repertoire was sequenced with immunoSEQ multiplex PCR; TCRdb's copy has only in-frame clones and lacks some. In the table there are about 150,000 clones, 90% of which are singletons. The source material was peripheral blood, sampled on day 0 of AZD1222 vaccination. These receptors all come from an adult in good health. The conserved cysteine and the conserved F or W are not part of the CDR3 here. A D gene is named only where the DNA matches it firmly. Part of the rows lack a size; the others show once, few, many or a class for expanded clones.

d_call	v_call	j_call	clone_size	cdr3_aa
-	TRBV6-5	TRBJ1-4	-	ASSSITGSNEKLF
TRBD1	TRBV4-3	TRBJ1-4	-	ASSQMTNRGNEKLF
-	TRBV5-4	TRBJ2-7	-	ASSPRGDSYEQY
TRBD2	TRBV19	TRBJ2-1	-	ASSPGTTYNEQF
-	TRBV4-3	TRBJ1-1	-	ASSQSRHQNTEAF
TRBD1	TRBV7-9	TRBJ2-2	-	ASSARQGRNTGELF
TRBD1	TRBV2	TRBJ2-7	-	ASTLQQGAGREQY
-	TRBV10-1	TRBJ2-7	-	ASSLFPEDYEQY
TRBD2	TRBV30	TRBJ2-2	-	AWKGVAGATGELF
-	TRBV3-1/TRBV3-2	TRBJ1-3	-	ASSQGIDRLSGNTIY
-	TRBV3-1/TRBV3-2	TRBJ1-1	-	ASSLHSGEGEAF
-	TRBV7-3	TRBJ1-1	once	ASSFDEGTEAF
TRBD1	TRBV5-6	TRBJ1-6	once	ASSADRGKSPLH
TRBD2	TRBV5-1	TRBJ2-7	-	ASSRTSGSYEQY
-	TRBV7-3	TRBJ1-1	-	ASSFFQAGMNTEAF
TRBD1	TRBV19	TRBJ1-3	-	ASSIFPGQEITTSGNTIY
TRBD1	TRBV28	TRBJ2-7	once	ASSGTGLGEQY